The source of this T cell receptor (beta chain) is a study of CD8 T cells in ankylosing spondylitis. Study observations and caveats: As reported, disease-linked clones showed significant enrichment in matched ankylosing spondylitis synovial fluid. A CD8+ phenotype characterized the disease-linked clones, which were relatively rare in peripheral blood. Eight or nine highly homologous variants formed a TCR beta motif that appeared characteristic of ankylosing spondylitis blood.

TCRdb passed the 5' RACE reads through MiXCR, listing each CDR3 protein once. The sample has almost 400,000 distinct CDR3 sequences, approximately 20% seen once. This clonotype was seen only a few times. No antigen is known for it. The germline gives CDR1 SEHNR, CDR2 FQNEAQ (reference sequence). Trimming shortened V by 5 bases and J by 10 bases, and 12 bases separated the two germline ends. CDR3 size: 13 residues. The material sequenced was blood, either unsorted or a sorted T cell fraction (not recorded which). The source of this sequence is a male donor with ankylosing spondylitis. The chain uses TRBV7-9 and TRBJ1-6; D is uncertain. This chain's CDR3 is CASSLITGSPLHF. CDR3 DNA sequence: TGTGCCAGCAGCCTTATTACTGGGTCACCCCTCCACTTT.